A selection of T cell receptor beta chains follows, all from one sample in a study of T cell responses to AZD1222 COVID-19 vaccine. Using immunoSEQ multiplex PCR, the repertoire was profiled, and TCRdb retains in-frame clones only, with some absent. The sample comprises about 92,000 clones, about 91% of which are singletons, and 7.5% rests with the top ten. This specimen consisted of peripheral blood, obtained on day 0 of AZD1222 vaccination. These receptors all come from an adult in good health. The conserved cysteine and the conserved F or W are not part of the CDR3 here. Each record gives: CDR3 protein, V gene, J gene.

CDR3: ASSWRGGENQPQH; V: TRBV7-2; J: TRBJ1-5
CDR3: ASSLNRAPKWSPLH; V: TRBV11-2; J: TRBJ1-6
CDR3: ASSRGGTGSNQPQH; V: TRBV5-4; J: TRBJ1-5
CDR3: ASSVGGARNIQY; V: TRBV9; J: TRBJ2-4
CDR3: ASSLSSYEQY; V: TRBV7-8; J: TRBJ2-7
CDR3: ASSTALRNGGGQETQY; V: TRBV19; J: TRBJ2-5
CDR3: ASSLGTSGGPDTQY; V: TRBV7-9; J: TRBJ2-3
CDR3: ASNRETGNTIY; V: TRBV6-6; J: TRBJ1-3
CDR3: ASSLRTGLTEAF; V: TRBV7-8; J: TRBJ1-1
CDR3: ASSYWFGPGELF; V: TRBV6-5; J: TRBJ2-2
CDR3: ASTSHGTDTQY; V: TRBV5-4; J: TRBJ2-3
CDR3: ASSSLRDNQPQH; V: TRBV6-5; J: TRBJ1-5
CDR3: ATSRGGEETQY; V: TRBV24-1; J: TRBJ2-5
CDR3: ASSTGQGFPYSNQPQH; V: TRBV5-5; J: TRBJ1-5
CDR3: ASSVGPRDGNTEAF; V: TRBV9; J: TRBJ1-1
CDR3: ASSLADRPNQPQH; V: TRBV7-9; J: TRBJ1-5
CDR3: ASSPDRTYGYT; V: TRBV12-3/TRBV12-4; J: TRBJ1-2
CDR3: ASSFPGQGTSPLH; V: TRBV5-5; J: TRBJ1-6
CDR3: ASSLGDRGNTIY; V: TRBV5-1; J: TRBJ1-3
CDR3: ASSPGRGNTEAF; V: TRBV4-3; J: TRBJ1-1
CDR3: ASSLVSNQPQH; V: TRBV7-9; J: TRBJ1-5
CDR3: ASKDSQFNTEAF; V: TRBV6-6; J: TRBJ1-1
CDR3: ATSLWTGGGNTIY; V: TRBV15; J: TRBJ1-3
CDR3: ASSYSIGQGAGSEQY; V: TRBV6-2/TRBV6-3; J: TRBJ2-7
CDR3: ASSPLATSYEQY; V: TRBV11-2; J: TRBJ2-7
CDR3: ASSSELAPGELF; V: TRBV11-2; J: TRBJ2-2
CDR3: ASSYADGGGGYT; V: TRBV6-2/TRBV6-3; J: TRBJ1-2
CDR3: ASSEFRRTGGYT; V: TRBV25-1; J: TRBJ1-2
CDR3: AISGTGNTEAF; V: TRBV10-3; J: TRBJ1-1
CDR3: ASSGPNRVPTEAF; V: TRBV5-6; J: TRBJ1-1
CDR3: AWSVIYSPYGYT; V: TRBV30; J: TRBJ1-2
CDR3: ASSAITGVDYGYT; V: TRBV27; J: TRBJ1-2
CDR3: ASSPASSTDTQY; V: TRBV5-1; J: TRBJ2-3
CDR3: ASSEQGVPYEQY; V: TRBV25-1; J: TRBJ2-7
CDR3: ASSYGGGRSYEQY; V: TRBV6-2/TRBV6-3; J: TRBJ2-7
CDR3: ASSKTGTLEAF; V: TRBV6-5; J: TRBJ1-1
CDR3: AIRGTGFNQPQH; V: TRBV10-3; J: TRBJ1-5
CDR3: ASSLAPDRPYEQY; V: TRBV27; J: TRBJ2-7
CDR3: ASSYPGLGSALNNEQF; V: TRBV7-6; J: TRBJ2-1
CDR3: ASSAQDGGLF; V: TRBV5-5; J: TRBJ2-2
CDR3: ASSDSAGYT; V: TRBV25-1; J: TRBJ1-2
CDR3: ASSPGGEVYGNQPQH; V: TRBV18; J: TRBJ1-5
CDR3: ASSANPSREESYNEQF; V: TRBV9; J: TRBJ2-1
CDR3: ASSSRDRGPQQF; V: TRBV27; J: TRBJ2-1
CDR3: ASSVGSGMNTGELF; V: TRBV9; J: TRBJ2-2
CDR3: ASSPRNTGELF; V: TRBV7-2; J: TRBJ2-2
CDR3: ASSYRVGNTIY; V: TRBV11-2; J: TRBJ1-3
CDR3: ASRGLAGGSGQTGELF; V: TRBV7-2; J: TRBJ2-2
CDR3: ASSLGRLPQETQY; V: TRBV7-7; J: TRBJ2-5
CDR3: ASSPGTAYNEQF; V: TRBV18; J: TRBJ2-1
CDR3: ASSDGGTDTQY; V: TRBV25-1; J: TRBJ2-3